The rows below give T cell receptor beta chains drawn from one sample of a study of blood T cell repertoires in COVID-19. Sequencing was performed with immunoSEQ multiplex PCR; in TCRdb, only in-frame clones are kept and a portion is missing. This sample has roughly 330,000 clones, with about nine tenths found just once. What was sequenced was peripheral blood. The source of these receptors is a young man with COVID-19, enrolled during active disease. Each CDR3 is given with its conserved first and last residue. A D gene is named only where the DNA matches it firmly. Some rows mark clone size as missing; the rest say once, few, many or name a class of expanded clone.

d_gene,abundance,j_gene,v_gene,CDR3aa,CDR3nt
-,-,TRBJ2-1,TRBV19,CASSPQGSYNEQFF,TGTGCCAGTAGTCCGCAGGGGAGTTACAATGAGCAGTTCTTC
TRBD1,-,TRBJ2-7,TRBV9,CASSQKGDRDREQYF,TGTGCCAGCAGCCAAAAAGGGGACAGGGACAGAGAGCAGTACTTC
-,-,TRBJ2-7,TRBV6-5,CASGRAITYEQYF,TGTGCCAGCGGTCGAGCCATCACCTACGAGCAGTACTTC
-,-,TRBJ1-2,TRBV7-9,CASSSPGTLTSYGYTF,TGTGCCAGCAGCTCCCCAGGGACACTTACGAGCTATGGCTACACCTTC
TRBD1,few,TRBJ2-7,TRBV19,CASSIWGQGYEQYF,TGTGCCAGTAGTATATGGGGACAGGGCTACGAGCAGTACTTC
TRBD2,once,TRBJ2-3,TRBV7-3,CASSPERTSGTDTQYF,TGTGCCAGCAGCCCTGAACGGACTAGCGGGACAGATACGCAGTATTTT
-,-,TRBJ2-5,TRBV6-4,CASSVGQILVYQETQYF,TGTGCCAGCAGTGTAGGACAGATCCTTGTATACCAAGAGACCCAGTACTTC
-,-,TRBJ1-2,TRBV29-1,CSVPGDYGYTF,TGCAGCGTTCCAGGGGACTATGGCTACACCTTC
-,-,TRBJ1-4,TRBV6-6,CASSYSSGGREEKLFF,TGTGCCAGCAGTTACTCGAGCGGGGGGCGCGAGGAAAAACTGTTTTTT
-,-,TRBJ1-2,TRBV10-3,CAAGDYGYTF,TGTGCCGCAGGGGACTATGGCTACACCTTC
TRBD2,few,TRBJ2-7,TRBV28,CASSSYLNPSGSFNEQYF,TGTGCCAGCAGTTCCTACCTGAACCCTAGCGGGAGTTTCAACGAGCAGTACTTC
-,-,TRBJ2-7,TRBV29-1,CSVRLGASYEQYF,TGCAGCGTCAGGCTGGGGGCCTCCTACGAGCAGTACTTC
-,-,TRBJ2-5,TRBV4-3,CASSHLPSTGLETQYF,TGCGCCAGCAGCCACCTTCCCTCCACAGGTTTGGAGACCCAGTACTTC
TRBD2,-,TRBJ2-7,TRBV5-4,CASSGGGAGGYEQYF,TGTGCCAGCAGCGGTGGTGGGGCGGGGGGCTACGAGCAGTACTTC
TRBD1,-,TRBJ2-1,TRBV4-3,CASSQDRQGAREQFF,TGCGCCAGCAGCCAAGATCGACAGGGGGCGCGTGAGCAGTTCTTC
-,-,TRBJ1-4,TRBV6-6,CASSGGGNEKLFF,TGTGCCAGCAGTGGCGGAGGGAATGAAAAACTGTTTTTT
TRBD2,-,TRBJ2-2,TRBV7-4,CASSLGGGSDTGELFF,TGTGCCAGCAGCTTAGGGGGCGGGAGTGACACCGGGGAGCTGTTTTTT
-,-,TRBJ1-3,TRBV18,CASSPEGDNGGNTIYF,TGTGCCAGCTCACCCGAGGGCGATAATGGCGGAAACACCATATATTTT
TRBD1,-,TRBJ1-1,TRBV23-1,CASSHSGTGMNTEAFF,TGCGCCAGCAGTCACTCCGGGACAGGGATGAACACTGAAGCTTTCTTT
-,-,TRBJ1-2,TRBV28,CASSYDGSYTF,TGTGCCAGCAGTTACGACGGGAGCTACACCTTC
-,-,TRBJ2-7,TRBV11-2,CASSSREEQYF,TGTGCCAGCAGCTCCCGGGAGGAGCAGTACTTC
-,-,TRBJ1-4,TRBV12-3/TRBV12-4,CASSLREYEKLFF,TGTGCCAGCAGTTTACGGGAATATGAAAAACTGTTTTTT
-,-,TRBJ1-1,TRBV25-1,CASSEWGGNTEAFF,TGTGCCAGCAGTGAATGGGGCGGGAACACTGAAGCTTTCTTT
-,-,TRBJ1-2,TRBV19,CASSIANKQANYGYTF,TGTGCCAGTAGTATAGCGAACAAACAAGCTAACTATGGCTACACCTTC
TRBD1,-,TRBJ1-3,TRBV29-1,CSFYRGPGNTIYF,TGCAGCTTCTACAGGGGCCCTGGAAACACCATATATTTT
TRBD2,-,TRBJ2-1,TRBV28,CASSQRWGGNEQFF,TGTGCCAGCAGCCAAAGGTGGGGGGGCAATGAGCAGTTCTTC
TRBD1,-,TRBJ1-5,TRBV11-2,CASSWGQGAGQPQHF,TGTGCCAGCAGCTGGGGACAGGGGGCGGGTCAGCCCCAGCATTTT
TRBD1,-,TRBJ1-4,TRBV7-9,CASSEDRGSEKLFF,TGTGCCAGCAGCGAGGACAGGGGAAGTGAAAAACTGTTTTTT
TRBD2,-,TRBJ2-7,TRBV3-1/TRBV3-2,CASSQDQSREGLYDEQYF,TGTGCCAGCAGCCAAGATCAGTCGCGGGAGGGTCTCTACGACGAGCAGTACTTC
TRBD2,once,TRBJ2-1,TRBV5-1,CASSLASGSSYNEQFF,TGCGCCAGCAGCTTGGCCAGCGGGAGCTCCTACAATGAGCAGTTCTTC
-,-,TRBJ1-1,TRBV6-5,CASSYNAGMNTEAFF,TGTGCCAGCAGTTATAACGCAGGGATGAACACTGAAGCTTTCTTT
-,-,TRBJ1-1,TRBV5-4,CASSLEGAQVVGAEAFF,TGTGCCAGCAGCTTGGAAGGGGCGCAGGTCGTAGGCGCTGAAGCTTTCTTT